This TCR beta chain comes out of a study of human T cells and chemical hapten exposure. Points from the study as a whole: Versus controls, expanded TCRs had significantly more large CDR3 similarity clusters.

Authors' processing steps: Across samples, TCR counts had a median of about 93,000 and ranged from about 20,000 to 750,000. TCRdb redid the calling of the RACE reads with MiXCR, one entry per CDR3 protein. TCRdb's processing, not the authors' own work, is the source of the V and J calls. The sample yields over 100,000 distinct CDR3 sequences, less than 10% seen once. The CDR3 runs 16 residues. Trimming took off 3 bases at V and 3 bases at J, with 21 bases between the two ends. Per germline, CDR1 DFQATT and CDR2 SNEGSKA (reference sequence). Indicated time point: patch test 2, 6 weeks after DPC sensitization. This sample's treatment: therapeutic diphenylcyclopropenone sensitization with weekly scalp DPC. This clonotype was observed at least ten times. Its specificity is unknown.

This TCR derives from a woman between 40 and 55 years old with alopecia areata. Some clones in this sample may be carry-over from other donors' samples. The material sequenced was whole blood, taken in connection with sensitization to the hapten diphenylcyclopropenone (DPC). The rearrangement links TRBV20-1 to TRBJ2-7; D might be TRBD1 (5 bases). The CDR3 here is CSARGSGATGYYEQYF. The CDR3 DNA reads TGCAGTGCTAGGGGCTCTGGGGCAACAGGTTACTACGAGCAGTACTTC.